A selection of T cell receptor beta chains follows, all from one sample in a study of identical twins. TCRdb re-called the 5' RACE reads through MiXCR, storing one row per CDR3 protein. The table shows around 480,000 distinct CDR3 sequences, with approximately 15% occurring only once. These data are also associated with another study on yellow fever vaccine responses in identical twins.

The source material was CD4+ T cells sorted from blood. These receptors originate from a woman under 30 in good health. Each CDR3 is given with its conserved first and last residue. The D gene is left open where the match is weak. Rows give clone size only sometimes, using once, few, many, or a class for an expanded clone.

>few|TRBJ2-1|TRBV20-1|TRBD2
TGCAGTGCGTTGACCGGGACTAGCTCTTACAATGAGCAGTTCTTC
CSALTGTSSYNEQFF
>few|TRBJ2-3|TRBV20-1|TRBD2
TGCAGTGCTCCAGTAGCGGGGGGGCCCGATACGCAGTATTTT
CSAPVAGGPDTQYF
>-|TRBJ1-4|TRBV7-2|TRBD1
TGTGCCAGCAGTTTCAGGACAGGTTTCAATGAAAAACTGTTTTTT
CASSFRTGFNEKLFF
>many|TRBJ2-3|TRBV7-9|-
TGTGCCACCACCCGAGCGGTGAGGACAGATACGCAGTATTTT
CATTRAVRTDTQYF
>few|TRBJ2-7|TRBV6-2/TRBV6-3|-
TGTGCCAGCAGTTACTCGACCCCAGCCGAGCAGTACTTC
CASSYSTPAEQYF
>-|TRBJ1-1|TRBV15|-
TGTGCCACCAGCAGAGAGGCAGGGACATTGGCTACGATGGCTTTCTTT
CATSREAGTLATMAFF
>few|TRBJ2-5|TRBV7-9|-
TGTGCCAGCAGCTTAAGCCGCCCTAGCGTCCAAGAGACCCAGTACTTC
CASSLSRPSVQETQYF
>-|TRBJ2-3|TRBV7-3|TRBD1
TGTGCCAGCAGCTACGACAGGGTAGCAAATACGCAGTATTTT
CASSYDRVANTQYF
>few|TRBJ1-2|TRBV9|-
TGTGCCAGCAGCAGAGGGGCAGGGGCCTACACCTTC
CASSRGAGAYTF
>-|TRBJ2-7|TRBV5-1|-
TGCGCCAGCAGCTCGCCGGGGCCCGGGGATGACGAGCAGTACTTC
CASSSPGPGDDEQYF
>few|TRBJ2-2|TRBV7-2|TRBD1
TGTGCCAGCAGCTCTACAGGGGGTCCCTATCGACCCGGGGAGCTGTTTTTT
CASSSTGGPYRPGELFF
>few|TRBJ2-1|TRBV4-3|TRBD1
TGCGCCAGCAGCCGTACAGGGGGCGACTGGGGGAATGAGCAGTTCTTC
CASSRTGGDWGNEQFF
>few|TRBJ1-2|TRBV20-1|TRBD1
TGCAGTGCTAGAGGCACAACAGGGGGCGTAGGCTACACCTTC
CSARGTTGGVGYTF
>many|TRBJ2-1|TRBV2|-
TGTGCCAGCAGAACAGGAGGCTACAATGAGCAGTTCTTC
CASRTGGYNEQFF
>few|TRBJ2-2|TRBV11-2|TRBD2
TGTGCCAGCAGCCGTTCAGCGGGAGTTGCCGGGGAGCTGTTTTTT
CASSRSAGVAGELFF
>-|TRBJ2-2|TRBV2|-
TGTGCCAGCAACTTATGGGGCTCTCTAAACACCGGGGAGCTGTTTTTT
CASNLWGSLNTGELFF
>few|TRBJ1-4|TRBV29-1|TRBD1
TGCAGCGCGGGGGGACAGGGGGAAGCAAAACTGTTTTTT
CSAGGQGEAKLFF
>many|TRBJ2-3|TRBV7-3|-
TGTGCCAGCAGCTTCCCCGGGACTCCAGATGGGGATACGCAGTATTTT
CASSFPGTPDGDTQYF
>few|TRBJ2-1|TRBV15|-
TGTGCCACCAGCAGAGATGTGGGGAGCTCCTACAATGAGCAGTTCTTC
CATSRDVGSSYNEQFF
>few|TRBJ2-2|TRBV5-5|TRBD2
TGTGCCAGCAGGGGCGGACTAGTTGCCACCGGGGAGCTGTTTTTT
CASRGGLVATGELFF
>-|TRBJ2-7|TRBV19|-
TGTGCCAGTAGTATGTTGTCGCAAGGGGGGAGCTCCTACGAGCAGTACTTC
CASSMLSQGGSSYEQYF
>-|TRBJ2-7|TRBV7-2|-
TGTGCCAGCAGCTTATTGCCTGGAAGGGCACCCTACGAGCAGTACTTC
CASSLLPGRAPYEQYF
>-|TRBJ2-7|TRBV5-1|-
TGCGCCAGCAGCTTGGTTGGACCGAGCTCCTACGAGCAGTACTTC
CASSLVGPSSYEQYF
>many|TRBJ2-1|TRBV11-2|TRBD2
TGTGCCAGCAGCTTCGGAACCCTAGCGGCCCCCATTAACGGTGAGCAGTTCTTC
CASSFGTLAAPINGEQFF
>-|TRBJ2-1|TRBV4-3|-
TGCGCCAGCAGCCAAGATATCCTTTTCTCCTACAATGAGCAGTTCTTC
CASSQDILFSYNEQFF
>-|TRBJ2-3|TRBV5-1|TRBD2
TGCGCCAGCAGCTTCGCTAGCGGACCGGATACGCAGTATTTT
CASSFASGPDTQYF
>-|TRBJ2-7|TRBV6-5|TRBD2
TGTGCCAGCAGTTATAGCCGGGCGGGAGACAACGAGCAGTACTTC
CASSYSRAGDNEQYF
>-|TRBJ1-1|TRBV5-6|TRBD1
TGTGCCAGCAGCAATCCGACAGGGGGCACTGAAGCTTTCTTT
CASSNPTGGTEAFF
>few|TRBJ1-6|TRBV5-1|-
TGCGCCAGCAGCTTGACAGGGAATAATTCACCCCTCCACTTT
CASSLTGNNSPLHF
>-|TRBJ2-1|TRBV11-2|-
TGTGCCAGCAGCGCCGGCTATGAGAATGAGCAGTTCTTC
CASSAGYENEQFF
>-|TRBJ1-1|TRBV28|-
TGTGCCAGCAGTTTATCGGTCAGGGGTATGAACACTGAAGCTTTCTTT
CASSLSVRGMNTEAFF
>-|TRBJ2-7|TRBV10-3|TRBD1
TGTGCCATCAGTGATCGACAGGGGTCCTACGAGCAGTACTTC
CAISDRQGSYEQYF
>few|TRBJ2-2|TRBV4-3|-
TGCGCCACCTCCCCAGCGGGGAACACCGGGGAGCTGTTTTTT
CATSPAGNTGELFF
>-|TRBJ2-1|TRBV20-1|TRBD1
TGCAGTGCAGTCTCACCGGGACAGGGGGCCTATGAGCAGTTCTTC
CSAVSPGQGAYEQFF
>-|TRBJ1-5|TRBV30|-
TGTGCCTGGAGTGTACGGGGCGGGAATCAGCCCCAGCATTTT
CAWSVRGGNQPQHF
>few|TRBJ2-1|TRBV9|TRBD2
TGTGCCAGCAGCGTAGGCCTAGCGGGGCCCCCGAGCTCCTACAATGAGCAGTTCTTC
CASSVGLAGPPSSYNEQFF
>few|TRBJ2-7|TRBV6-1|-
TGTGCCAGCAGTCCTATAGACCGGGATGATAACGAGCAGTACTTC
CASSPIDRDDNEQYF
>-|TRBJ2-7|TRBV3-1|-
TGTGCCAGCAGCCAAAAAGGCAGAGGGGGCGAGCAGTACTTC
CASSQKGRGGEQYF
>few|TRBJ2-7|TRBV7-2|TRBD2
TGTGCCAGCAGCTCCTGGACTAGCGGGATAGGCGAGCAGTACTTC
CASSSWTSGIGEQYF
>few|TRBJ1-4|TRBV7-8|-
TGTGCCAGCAGCAGACAGCCAACTAATGAAAAACTGTTTTTT
CASSRQPTNEKLFF
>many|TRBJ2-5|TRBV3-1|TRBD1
TGTGCCAGCAGCCAAGGACAGGGACAAGAGACCCAGTACTTC
CASSQGQGQETQYF
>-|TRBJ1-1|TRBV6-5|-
TGTGCCAGCAGTGGACAGAGAACTGAAGCTTTCTTT
CASSGQRTEAFF
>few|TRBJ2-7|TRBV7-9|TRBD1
TGTGCCAGCAGCTCAGGACAGGTTTTCTTTTACGAGCAGTACTTC
CASSSGQVFFYEQYF
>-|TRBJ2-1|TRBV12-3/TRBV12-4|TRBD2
TGTGCCAGCAGTTTCCTAGCGGGAGTAACCTACAATGAGCAGTTCTTC
CASSFLAGVTYNEQFF